This paragraph reports one T cell receptor (beta chain). One entry per CDR3 protein, called by TCRdb with MiXCR from the 5' RACE reads. The table includes approximately 110,000 distinct CDR3 sequences, around 20% detected once. This sample stems from a study of human T cells and chemical hapten exposure. About the research overall: Variability of per-sample TCR yields stemmed mainly from small differences in pooled library volume.

The CDR3 spans 14 residues. CDR1 is MNHEY, CDR2 SVGAGI, per germline. V shed 5 bases and J shed 4 bases, with 9 bases lying between them. RNA extraction used unfractionated whole blood as the source of total RNA. This TCR was sampled from a human donor in good health. The chain joins TRBV6-5 to TRBJ2-6; TRBD2 might be the D (5 bases). The CDR3: CASSREPGANVLTF. The CDR3 nucleotides are TGTGCCAGCAGTAGGGAGCCCGGGGCCAACGTCCTGACTTTC.